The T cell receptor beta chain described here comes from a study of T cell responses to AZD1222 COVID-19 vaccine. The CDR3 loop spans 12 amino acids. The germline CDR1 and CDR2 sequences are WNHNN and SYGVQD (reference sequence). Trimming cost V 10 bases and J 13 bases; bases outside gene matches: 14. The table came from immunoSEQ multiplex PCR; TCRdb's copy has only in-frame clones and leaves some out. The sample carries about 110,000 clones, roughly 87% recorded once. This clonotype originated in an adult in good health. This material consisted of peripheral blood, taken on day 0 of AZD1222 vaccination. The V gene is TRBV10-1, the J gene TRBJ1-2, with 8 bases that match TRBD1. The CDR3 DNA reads TGCGCCAAGGGACAGGCGTTCCGGGCTGGCACCTTC. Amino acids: CAKGQAFRAGTF.